This entry lists 22 T cell receptor beta chains sequenced from one sample in a study of identical twins listed by TCRdb under 2016. Libraries came from 5' RACE. Sequencing took place on an Illumina HiSeq 2000. In-frame beta chains were kept once TCRdb had trimmed the public reads at Q25 with fastp and called clones with MiXCR. A single entry per CDR3 protein holds the most common genes and DNA from its merged rows. The sample table contains 230,000 or so distinct CDR3 sequences; only one count was recorded for about 9% of them. The top ten hold around 3% of the sample. The sample also formed part of further work on yellow fever vaccine responses in identical twins.

Material: CD8+ T cells sorted from blood. The receptors shown here come from a young woman in good health.

The CDR3 here is CASSPDGGGRYF. In DNA form, the CDR3 reads TGTGCCAGCAGTCCTGACGGTGGGGGCCGGTACTTC. V gene TRBV28 combines with J gene TRBJ2-5; perhaps TRBD1 as D (6 bases). The CDR3 is 12 amino acids. The V and J ends lost 5 bases and 13 bases respectively, with 17 bases between them. CDR1 is MDHEN and CDR2 is SYDVKM in the germline V gene.

This clonotype occurred a few times. The rearrangement links TRBV6-1 to TRBJ2-7, with 8 nucleotides matching TRBD1. This CDR3 is built from 14 residues. Germline V gene lookup returns CDR1 MNHNS and CDR2 SASEGT. The V gene end was trimmed by 11 bases and the J gene end by 2 bases; junction bases not matched to a gene: 11. CDR3 in DNA: TGTGCCGCATCCCCGACAGGGGTTCCCTACGAGCAGTACTTC. It encodes CAASPTGVPYEQYF.

This clonotype has just a few counts. The rearrangement uses TRBV4-1 and TRBJ2-1, with 10 bases lining up with TRBD2. The germline V gene encodes CDR1 MGHRA and CDR2 YSYEKL. V shed 1 base and J 1 base; nucleotides not matched to a gene: 4. The CDR3 runs 17 residues. The CDR3 nucleotides read TGCGCCAGCAGCCAAGTCGCTAGCGGGGGATCCTACAATGAGCAGTTCTTC. Translating it yields CASSQVASGGSYNEQFF.

The chain joins TRBV27 to TRBJ2-7; the D gene is possibly TRBD1 (5 bases). V was trimmed by 3 bases and J by 1 base, leaving 10 bases between them. Germline values: CDR1 MNHEY, CDR2 SMNVEV (reference sequence). The CDR3 has 14 amino acids. The CDR3 DNA follows: TGTGCCAGCAGTTTCAGGACACCTTCCTACGAGCAGTACTTC. Its translation: CASSFRTPSYEQYF.

This clonotype was observed a handful of times. This rearrangement joins TRBV2 to TRBJ2-3; 8 nucleotides align to TRBD2. The germline CDR1 and CDR2 sequences are SNHLY and FYNNEI. The CDR3 runs 17 residues. Losses at the gene ends were 3 bases for V and 5 bases for J; bases not matched to a gene: 13. The CDR3 protein is CASSEREGAGDIDTQYF. The CDR3 DNA reads TGTGCCAGCAGTGAGAGGGAAGGAGCGGGGGATATAGATACGCAGTATTTT.

This clonotype has only a few counts. The chain recombines TRBV14 with TRBJ2-7; 7 nucleotides agree with TRBD1. Losses at the gene ends were 0 bases for V and 3 bases for J; bases not matched to a gene: 2. CDR1 is SGHDN and CDR2 is FVKESK in the germline V gene. This CDR3 has 14 residues. The CDR3 DNA is TGTGCCAGCAGCCAAGATCGGGACAGCTACGAGCAGTACTTC. Its protein product is CASSQDRDSYEQYF. The full variable domain, its missing parts supplied by reference TRBV14 and TRBJ2-7, is EAGVTQFPSHSVIEKGQTVTLRCDPISGHDNLYWYRRVMGKEIKFLLHFVKESKQDESGMPNNRFLAERTGGTYSTLKVQPAELEDSGVYFCASSQDRDSYEQYFGPGTRLTVT.

There are a few counts of this clonotype. Sequence at one end of the junction differs from germline and may be a read error. V gene TRBV7-7 combines with J gene TRBJ2-1; D is uncertain. This CDR3 is 14 amino acids long. CDR1 SSHAT and CDR2 FNYEAQ come from the germline V gene (reference sequence). CDR3 residues: CASSFDESTDEQFF. In nucleotides, the CDR3 is TGTGCTAGCAGCTTTGATGAATCTACGGATGAGCAGTTCTTC.

The rearrangement uses TRBV20-1 and TRBJ2-3, with D perhaps matching TRBD1 (5 bases). Trimming removed 3 bases from V and 4 bases from J, with 23 bases in between. Germline-derived CDR1 and CDR2 are DFQATT and SNEGSKA (reference sequence). The length of the CDR3 is 17 residues. The CDR3 sequence is CSASLKGLYWGSDTQYF. CDR3 sequence (DNA): TGCAGTGCTAGCTTAAAGGGTTTATACTGGGGCTCAGATACGCAGTATTTT.

The gene calls are TRBV7-2 and TRBJ2-1; possibly TRBD1 or TRBD2 for D (5 bases each). Germline CDR1 is SGHTA and CDR2 is FQGNSA. Trimming pared 1 base from V and 7 bases from J, leaving 11 bases between. This CDR3 is built from 14 residues. CDR3 amino acids: CASSLGLRGNEQFF. The DNA of the CDR3 is TGTGCCAGCAGCTTAGGGCTGAGGGGAAATGAGCAGTTCTTC.

There are many counts of this clonotype. The gene calls are TRBV15 and TRBJ2-2; D might be TRBD1 (5 bases). The CDR3 spans 17 residues. Trimming stripped 0 bases from V and 2 bases from J, with 13 bases between. The germline V gene encodes CDR1 LNHNV and CDR2 YYDKDF (reference sequence). The CDR3 loop reads CATSRDRLQANTGELFF. DNA of the CDR3: TGTGCCACCAGCAGAGACCGTTTACAGGCTAACACCGGGGAGCTGTTTTTT.

The chain links TRBV7-9 to TRBJ2-7, with TRBD1 matching 9 bases. Per the germline V gene, CDR1 is SEHNR and CDR2 is FQNEAQ (reference sequence). The V and J ends lost 1 base and 0 bases, in that order; junction bases with no gene match: 4. The CDR3 totals 16 residues. The CDR3 DNA sequence: TGTGCCAGCAGCTTAGGAGGACAGGGGCCCTCCTACGAGCAGTACTTC. Encoded protein: CASSLGGQGPSYEQYF. The variable domain in full, with the rest retrieved from reference TRBV7-9 and TRBJ2-7, is DTGVSQNPRHKITKRGQNVTFRCDPISEHNRLYWYRQTLGQGPEFLTYFQNEAQLEKSRLLSDRFSAERPKGSFSTLEIQRTEQGDSAMYLCASSLGGQGPSYEQYFGPGTRLTVT.

This clonotype was seen a few times. The chain couples TRBV24-1 to TRBJ2-4; no reliable D call. The V end lost 5 bases, the J end lost 14 bases, and 18 bases lay between the germline ends. There are 13 residues in the CDR3. CDR1 and CDR2 (germline): KGHDR, SFDVKD. The CDR3 reads CATSADTLGPKYF. Written as DNA, the CDR3 is TGTGCCACCAGTGCCGACACATTGGGCCCTAAGTACTTC.

The J gene is TRBJ1-1, the V gene TRBV6-5; D remains ambiguous. V dropped 2 bases and J dropped 6 bases, with 10 bases sitting between them. CDR1 is MNHEY and CDR2 is SVGAGI in the germline V gene. The CDR3 extends over 13 amino acids. CDR3 nucleotide sequence: TGTGCCAGCAGTTACGGTGAGGGTCCTGAAGCTTTCTTT. This codes for CASSYGEGPEAFF.

Points on this clonotype: A read error may be the cause here, since a much bigger clone is one base away. The genes are TRBV4-3 and TRBJ2-1, with 9 bases fitting TRBD1. The CDR3 runs to 14 residues. Looked up from germline, CDR1 is LGHNA and CDR2 is YSLEER. In nucleotides, the CDR3 is TGCGCCAGCAGACAAGCATTGGGATGGGACAGGGAGTTCTTC. It specifies CASRQALGWDREFF.

In this sample, this clonotype turned up a few times. The genes are TRBV5-8 and TRBJ2-7; 7 positions match TRBD2. This CDR3 region has 15 residues. From germline, CDR1 is SGHTS and CDR2 YDEGEE. V shed 4 bases, J shed 0 bases, and the junction held 7 bases outside the gene matches. The CDR3 loop is CASSPRLAVSYEQYF. CDR3 DNA: TGTGCCAGCAGCCCCAGACTAGCTGTCTCCTACGAGCAGTACTTC.

The table lists this clonotype with a few counts. CDR3 nucleotide sequence: TGTGCCAGCAGCCAAGAGGCCACGACAGGGGAACTAGGATACGAGCAGTACTTC. Encoded protein: CASSQEATTGELGYEQYF. The chain carries TRBV4-2 and TRBJ2-7; 8 bases are a match to TRBD1. The CDR3 contains 18 residues. The ends lost 0 bases at V and 4 bases at J; junction bases unmatched: 14. Germline loops: CDR1 LGHNA, CDR2 YNFKEQ.

This clonotype was found a few times. The chain carries TRBV7-9 and TRBJ1-1; D not resolved. Germline CDR1 reads SEHNR; CDR2 reads FQNEAQ (reference sequence). The CDR3 runs 13 residues. The ends were cut back, 1 base at V and 4 bases at J, with 7 bases in the middle. The CDR3 coding sequence is TGTGCCAGCAGCTTAGTTCTGAGCACTGAAGCTTTCTTT. Protein product: CASSLVLSTEAFF.

This clonotype was detected a few times. The V call is TRBV5-1, the J call TRBJ2-3; the D gene is possibly TRBD1 (6 bases). V was clipped by 6 bases and J by 3 bases, with 11 bases between them. This CDR3 spans 13 amino acids. The V gene's germline CDR1 is SGHRS and CDR2 YFSETQ. CDR3 in DNA: TGCGCCAGCACCCGACAGGCTACAGATACGCAGTATTTT. Translated, it gives CASTRQATDTQYF.

This chain uses TRBV7-2 with TRBJ1-1; 9 nucleotides line up with TRBD1. Germline V gives CDR1 SGHTA, CDR2 FQGNSA. The V segment lost 6 bases and the J segment 6 bases; nucleotides outside the gene matches: 8. The length of the CDR3 is 14 residues. CDR3 sequence: CASRTGTGFAEAFF. In DNA, the CDR3 is TGTGCCAGCAGAACCGGGACAGGGTTTGCTGAAGCTTTCTTT.

The CDR3 is CASSERFRDTEAFF. CDR3 in DNA: TGTGCCAGCAGTGAAAGGTTTAGAGACACTGAAGCTTTCTTT. This chain links TRBV25-1 with TRBJ1-1; unclear D gene. There are 14 residues in the CDR3. Deletions cut 2 bases from V and 3 bases from J, with 10 bases between. CDR1 is MGHDK, CDR2 SYGVNS, per germline.

This clonotype was found many times. This chain connects TRBV20-1 to TRBJ1-1; 8 bases map to TRBD1. Germline V gene lookup returns CDR1 DFQATT and CDR2 SNEGSKA (reference sequence). This CDR3 is 16 amino acids long. With 0 bases clipped from V and 4 bases from J, the junction kept 10 bases outside the gene matches. CDR3 DNA: TGCAGTGCTAGAGATCCGACAGGGGTGGTCGTCACTGAAGCTTTCTTT. Protein sequence: CSARDPTGVVVTEAFF.

This clonotype has a handful of counts. The chain couples TRBV20-1 to TRBJ1-3; tentatively, D is TRBD1 (6 bases). Deletions cut 1 base from V and 0 bases from J, with 13 bases between. Germline CDR1 DFQATT, CDR2 SNEGSKA (reference sequence). This CDR3 spans 16 amino acids. Written as DNA, the CDR3 is TGCAGTGCTAGAGTCGAAGGGGGGTTCTCTGGAAACACCATATATTTT. It codes for CSARVEGGFSGNTIYF.